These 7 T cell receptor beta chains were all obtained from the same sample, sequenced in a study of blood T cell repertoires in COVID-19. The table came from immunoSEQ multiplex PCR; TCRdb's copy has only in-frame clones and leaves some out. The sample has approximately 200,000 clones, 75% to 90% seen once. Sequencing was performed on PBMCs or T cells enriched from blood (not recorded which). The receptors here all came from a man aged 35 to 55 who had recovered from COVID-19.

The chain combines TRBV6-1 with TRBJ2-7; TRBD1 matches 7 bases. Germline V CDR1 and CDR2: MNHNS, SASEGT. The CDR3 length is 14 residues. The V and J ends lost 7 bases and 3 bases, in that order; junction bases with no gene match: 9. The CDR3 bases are TGTGCCAGCAAGGCACAGGGGTACTACTACGAGCAGTACTTC. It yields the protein CASKAQGYYYEQYF.

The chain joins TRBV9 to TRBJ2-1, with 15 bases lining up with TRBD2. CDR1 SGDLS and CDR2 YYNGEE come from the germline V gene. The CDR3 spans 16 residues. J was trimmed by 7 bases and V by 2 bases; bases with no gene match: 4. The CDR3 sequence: CASSVGTSGRLNEQFF. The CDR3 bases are TGTGCCAGCAGCGTCGGGACTAGCGGGAGGTTGAATGAGCAGTTCTTC.

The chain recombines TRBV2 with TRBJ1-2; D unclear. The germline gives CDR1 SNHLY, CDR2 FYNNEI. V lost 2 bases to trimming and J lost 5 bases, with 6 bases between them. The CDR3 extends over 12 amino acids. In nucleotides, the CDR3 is TGTGCCAGCAGTGAAATGAGATATGGCTACACCTTC. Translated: CASSEMRYGYTF.

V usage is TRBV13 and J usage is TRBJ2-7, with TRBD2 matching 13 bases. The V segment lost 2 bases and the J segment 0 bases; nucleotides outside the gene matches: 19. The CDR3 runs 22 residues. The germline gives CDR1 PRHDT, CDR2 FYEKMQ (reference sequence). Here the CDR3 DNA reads TGTGCCAGCAGCTTATCATTAGGGCGGGCTGGACTAGCGGGAGAAGTCTCCTACGAGCAGTACTTC. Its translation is CASSLSLGRAGLAGEVSYEQYF.

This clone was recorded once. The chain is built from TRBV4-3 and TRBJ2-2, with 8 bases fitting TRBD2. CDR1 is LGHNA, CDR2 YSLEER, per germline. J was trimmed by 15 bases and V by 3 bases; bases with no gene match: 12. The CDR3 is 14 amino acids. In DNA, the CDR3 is TGCGCCAGCAGCCACTCACTCGCGGGAGCGGGGGTGTTTTTT. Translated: CASSHSLAGAGVFF.

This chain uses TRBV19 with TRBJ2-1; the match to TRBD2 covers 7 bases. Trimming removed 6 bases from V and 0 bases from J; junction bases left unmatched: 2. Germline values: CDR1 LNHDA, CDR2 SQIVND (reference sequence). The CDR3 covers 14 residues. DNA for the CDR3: TGTGCCAGTAGGCGGGAGAGCTCCTACAATGAGCAGTTCTTC. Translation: CASRRESSYNEQFF.

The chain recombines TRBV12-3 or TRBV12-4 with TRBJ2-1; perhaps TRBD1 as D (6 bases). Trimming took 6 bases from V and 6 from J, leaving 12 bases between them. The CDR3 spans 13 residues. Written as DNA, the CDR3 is TGTGCCAGCAGGGGGGCGCAGCCCAATGAGCAGTTCTTC. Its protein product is CASRGAQPNEQFF.